A selection of T cell receptor beta chains follows, all from one sample in a study of tumor-infiltrating lymphocytes in primary liver carcinoma. In TCRdb, the multiplex PCR reads were re-called with MiXCR into one record per CDR3 protein. The table records 310,000 or so distinct CDR3 sequences, about 65% of them present only once. Sequences were obtained from peripheral blood. These receptor sequences come from a man aged 35 to 55 with primary liver carcinoma and hepatitis B virus infection. Each CDR3 is given with its conserved first and last residue. The order of the fields is D gene, V gene, J gene, clone size, CDR3 protein, CDR3 DNA. A D gene is named only where the DNA matches it firmly. Clone sizes are given selectively: once, few, many, or a class where the clone is expanded.

>TRBD1|TRBV30|TRBJ2-7|few
CAWSDDRGYEQYF
TGTGCCTGGAGTGACGACAGGGGATACGAGCAGTACTTC
>TRBD1|TRBV6-5|TRBJ1-2|.
CASSYRGRGYGYTF
TGTGCCAGCAGCTACAGGGGCAGGGGATATGGCTACACCTTC
>TRBD2|TRBV6-1|TRBJ2-7|few
CASLTSGSLYSYEQYF
TGTGCCAGTTTGACTAGCGGGAGTCTTTACTCCTACGAGCAGTACTTC
>TRBD1|TRBV12-3/TRBV12-4|TRBJ1-3|.
CVSRRQGAGNAIYF
TGTGTCAGCAGAAGACAGGGGGCTGGAAACGCCATATATTTT
>TRBD1|TRBV7-8|TRBJ1-5|.
CASSLFFGQGDFQPQHF
TGTGCCAGCAGCTTATTTTTTGGACAGGGGGATTTTCAGCCCCAGCATTTT
>.|TRBV11-2|TRBJ2-2|.
CASSRGQGYAGELFF
TGTGCCAGCAGCCGAGGCCAGGGCTACGCCGGGGAGCTGTTTTTT
>.|TRBV14|TRBJ2-5|.
CASSQDKGTNFETQYF
TGTGCCAGCAGCCAAGATAAGGGGACCAATTTTGAGACCCAGTACTTC
>TRBD2|TRBV6-1|TRBJ2-3|many
CASRTTSGVSDTQYF
TGTGCCAGTCGTACGACTAGCGGGGTCTCAGATACGCAGTATTTT
>TRBD2|TRBV11-2|TRBJ2-1|once
CASSLGTSGRASYKEQFF
TGTGCCAGCAGCCTCGGGACTAGCGGGAGGGCCTCCTACAAAGAGCAGTTCTTC
>.|TRBV12-3/TRBV12-4|TRBJ1-1|.
CASSYGGEGSEAFF
TGTGCCAGCAGTTATGGGGGGGAAGGCAGCGAAGCTTTCTTT
>TRBD1|TRBV11-2|TRBJ1-1|.
CASCPLRDSGAFF
TGTGCCAGCTGTCCTCTCCGGGACAGTGGAGCTTTCTTT
>.|TRBV28|TRBJ2-1|many
CASSLGQNNEQFF
TGTGCCAGCAGTTTAGGACAAAACAATGAGCAGTTCTTC
>.|TRBV4-3|TRBJ1-4|.
CANSQEIEVRGLEKLFF
TGCGCCAACAGCCAAGAAATTGAAGTGAGGGGTTTAGAAAAACTGTTTTTT
>TRBD1|TRBV11-2|TRBJ1-1|.
CASSARTGGPTETFF
TGTGCCAGCAGCGCCAGGACAGGGGGTCCGACTGAAACTTTCTTT
>TRBD1|TRBV12-3/TRBV12-4|TRBJ1-5|many
CASLTGSQPQHF
TGTGCCAGCTTGACAGGGAGTCAGCCCCAGCATTTT
>.|TRBV6-2/TRBV6-3|TRBJ2-1|.
CASNRGRAYEQFF
TGTGCCAGCAACCGAGGGCGGGCCTACGAGCAGTTTTTC
>TRBD1|TRBV6-5|TRBJ1-4|.
CANSYAIGRGRNEKLFF
TGTGCCAACAGTTATGCTATCGGGAGGGGGCGTAATGAAAAACTGTTTTTT
>.|TRBV6-5|TRBJ2-3|few
CASSLASGHGSDTQYF
TGTGCCAGCAGTCTAGCCTCGGGACACGGGTCTGATACGCAGTATTTT
>TRBD2|TRBV12-3/TRBV12-4|TRBJ2-2|.
CGFGTSANEELFF
TGTGGGTTCGGGACTAGCGCCAACGAGGAGCTGTTTTTT
>.|TRBV11-2|TRBJ2-4|.
CASSPTERTPTLAKNIQYF
TGTGCCAGCAGCCCCACGGAGCGGACACCAACACTAGCCAAAAACATTCAGTATTTC
>TRBD2|TRBV4-2|TRBJ2-3|.
CASSLKQSSGRADTKYF
TGTGCCAGCAGCCTTAAGCAATCTAGCGGGAGGGCAGATACGAAGTATTTT
>TRBD1|TRBV29-1|TRBJ1-6|many
CSVPRVGQGDSPLHF
TGCAGCGTCCCCCGGGTTGGACAGGGGGACTCACCCCTCCACTTT
>.|TRBV12-3/TRBV12-4|TRBJ2-1|many
CASSPPAYNEQFF
TGTGCCAGCAGTCCCCCCGCCTACAATGAGCAGTTCTTC
>.|TRBV5-6|TRBJ2-3|.
CASSFSPGEGVTQYF
TGTGCCAGCAGTTTCTCTCCAGGGGAGGGAGTTACGCAGTATTTT
>.|TRBV12-3/TRBV12-4|TRBJ2-7|.
CASSLGGSIYEQYF
TGTGCCAGCAGTTTAGGGGGGTCGATCTACGAGCAGTACTTC
>.|TRBV5-4|TRBJ2-1|few
CASSFPGPPRNEQFF
TGTGCCAGCAGCTTTCCGGGACCACCCAGGAATGAGCAGTTCTTC